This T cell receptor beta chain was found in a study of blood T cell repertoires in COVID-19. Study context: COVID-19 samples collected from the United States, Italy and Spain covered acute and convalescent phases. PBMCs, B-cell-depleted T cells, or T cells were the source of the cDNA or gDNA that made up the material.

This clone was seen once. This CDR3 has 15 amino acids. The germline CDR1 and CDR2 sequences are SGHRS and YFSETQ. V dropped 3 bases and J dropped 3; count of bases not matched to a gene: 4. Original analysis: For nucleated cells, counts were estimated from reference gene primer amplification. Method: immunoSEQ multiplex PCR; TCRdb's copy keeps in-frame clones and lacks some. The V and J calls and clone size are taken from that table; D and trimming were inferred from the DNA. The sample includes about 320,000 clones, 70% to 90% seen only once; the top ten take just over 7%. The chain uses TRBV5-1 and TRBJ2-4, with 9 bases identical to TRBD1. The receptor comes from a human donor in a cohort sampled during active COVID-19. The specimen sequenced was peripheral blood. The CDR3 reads CASSSPGQGKNIQYF. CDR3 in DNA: TGCGCCAGCAGCTCACCGGGACAGGGCAAAAACATTCAGTACTTC.